Below, one T cell receptor beta chain is given with its context. The antigen is unknown. Germline lookup yields CDR1 MNHEY and CDR2 SVGAGI. V was trimmed by 3 bases and J by 4 bases, leaving 9 bases between them. This CDR3 has 13 amino acids. Several immunoSEQ plates held equal portions of the genomic DNA taken from each subset. Sequencing used immunoSEQ multiplex PCR; TCRdb keeps in-frame clones, though not all of them. Of roughly 2 million clones in the sample, approximately 95% are singletons; the top ten hold 0.9% to 1.4%. This record belongs to a study of shared clonotypes between healthy human individuals. General observations from the study: A handful of donors shared approximately 5% of their naive CD4 clonotypes.

The naive CD8 population came from CD45RO-negative cells selected for CCR7, without terminally differentiated effector memory CD45RA+ cells. The specimen sequenced was naive CD8+ T cells sorted from blood. J is TRBJ1-2 and V is TRBV6-5; D is uncertain. The receptor comes from a man aged 18 to 29 in good health. CDR3 in amino acids: CASSYLGPYGYTF. CDR3 in DNA: TGTGCCAGCAGTTATCTCGGACCCTATGGCTACACCTTC.